This T cell receptor beta chain was obtained from a study of PD-1 blockade in classical Hodgkin lymphoma. Points from the study as a whole: What drove the repertoire differences, possibly disease activity or prior therapy, has not been defined. Any patient who commenced nivolumab under 1 year after ASCT was excluded. Newly diagnosed patients were said to have less baseline TCR diversity than healthy donors did.

J lost 3 bases, V lost 6 bases, and 6 bases had no gene match. Germline CDR1 is LNHDA and CDR2 is SQIVND (reference sequence). There are 14 residues in the CDR3. Stated time point: cycle 4 day 1 (C4D1), after more than 5 weeks of nivolumab. Relapse after autologous stem cell transplantation occurred in every patient, and brentuximab vedotin exposure varied. The CD4+ T cells used were purified from thawed PBMCs through magnetic negative selection. The study recorded best responses of complete response, partial response or progressive disease. Points on this clone: Its target is unknown.

Sequenced by immunoSEQ multiplex PCR; TCRdb stores in-frame clones only, minus some. The sample includes 8,500 to 13,000 clones, roughly four fifths of them seen just once. The rearrangement uses TRBV19 and TRBJ1-2; TRBD1 aligns across 8 bases. The specimen comprised CD4+ T cells from blood, sampled before the fourth cycle of nivolumab. This sequence was found in a human donor with classical Hodgkin lymphoma. CDR3 sequence: CASRTTGDDYGYTF. As DNA, the CDR3 is TGTGCCAGTAGGACGACAGGGGACGACTATGGCTACACCTTC.